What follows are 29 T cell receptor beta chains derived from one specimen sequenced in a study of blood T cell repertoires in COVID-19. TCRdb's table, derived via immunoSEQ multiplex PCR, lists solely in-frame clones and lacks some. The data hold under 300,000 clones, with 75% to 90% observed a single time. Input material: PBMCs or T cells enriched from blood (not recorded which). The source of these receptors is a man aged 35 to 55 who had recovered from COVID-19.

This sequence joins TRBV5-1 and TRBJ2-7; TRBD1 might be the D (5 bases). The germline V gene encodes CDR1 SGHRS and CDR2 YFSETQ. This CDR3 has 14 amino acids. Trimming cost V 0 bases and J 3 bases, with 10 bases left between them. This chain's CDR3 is CASSLAGSDYEQYF. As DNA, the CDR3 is TGCGCCAGCAGCTTGGCAGGGTCAGACTACGAGCAGTACTTC.

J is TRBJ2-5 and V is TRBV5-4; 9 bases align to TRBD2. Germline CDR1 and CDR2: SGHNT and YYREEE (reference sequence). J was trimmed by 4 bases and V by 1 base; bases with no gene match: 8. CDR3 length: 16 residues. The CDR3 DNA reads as TGTGCCAGCAGCTTGAAATCGCGGGGGGGCGGAGAGACCCAGTACTTC. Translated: CASSLKSRGGGETQYF.

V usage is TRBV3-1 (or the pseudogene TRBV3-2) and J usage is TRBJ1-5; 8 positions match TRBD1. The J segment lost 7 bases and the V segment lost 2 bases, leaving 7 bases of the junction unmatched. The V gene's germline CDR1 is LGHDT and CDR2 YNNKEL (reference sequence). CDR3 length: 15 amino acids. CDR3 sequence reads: CASSQLPDRDQPQHF. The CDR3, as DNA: TGTGCCAGCAGCCAATTACCGGACAGGGACCAGCCCCAGCATTTT.

As DNA, the CDR3 is TGTGCCAGCTCACGACTAGCGGAGAACACCGGGGAGCTGTTTTTT. This sequence encodes CASSRLAENTGELFF. This chain joins TRBV18 and TRBJ2-2, with 9 bases identical to TRBD2. V was pared by 4 bases and J by 1 base, with 1 base of the junction left unmatched. The CDR3 sequence is 15 residues long. Germline CDR1 and CDR2: KGHSH and LQKENI. The complete variable domain, with remaining parts taken from reference TRBV18 and TRBJ2-2, reads NAGVMQNPRHLVRRRGQEARLRCSPMKGHSHVYWYRQLPEEGLKFMVYLQKENIIDESGMPKERFSAEFPKEGPSILRIQQVVRGDSAAYFCASSRLAENTGELFFGEGSRLTVL.

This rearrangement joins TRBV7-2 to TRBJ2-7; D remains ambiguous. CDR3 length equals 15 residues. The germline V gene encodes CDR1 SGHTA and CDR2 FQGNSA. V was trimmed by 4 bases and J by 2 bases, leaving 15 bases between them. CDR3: CASSSQTLGPYEQYF. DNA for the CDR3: TGTGCCAGCAGCTCACAAACGCTGGGCCCCTACGAGCAGTACTTC. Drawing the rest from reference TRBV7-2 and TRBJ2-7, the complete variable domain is GAGVSQSPSNKVTEKGKDVELRCDPISGHTALYWYRQSLGQGLEFLIYFQGNSAPDKSGLPSDRFSAERTGGSVSTLTIQRTQQEDSAVYLCASSSQTLGPYEQYFGPGTRLTVT.

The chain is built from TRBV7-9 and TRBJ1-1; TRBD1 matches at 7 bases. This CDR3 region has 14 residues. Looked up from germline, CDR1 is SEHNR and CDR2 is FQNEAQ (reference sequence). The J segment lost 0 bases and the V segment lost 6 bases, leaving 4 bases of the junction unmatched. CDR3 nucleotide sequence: TGTGCCAGCAGACTCGGGACAGTGAACACTGAAGCTTTCTTT. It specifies CASRLGTVNTEAFF.

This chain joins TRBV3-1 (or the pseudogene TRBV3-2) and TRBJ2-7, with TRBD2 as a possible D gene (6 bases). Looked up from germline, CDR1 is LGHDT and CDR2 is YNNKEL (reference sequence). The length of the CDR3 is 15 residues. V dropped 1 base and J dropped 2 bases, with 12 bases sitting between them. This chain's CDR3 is CASSQAIAVTYEQYF. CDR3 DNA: TGTGCCAGCAGCCAAGCCATAGCGGTTACCTACGAGCAGTACTTC.

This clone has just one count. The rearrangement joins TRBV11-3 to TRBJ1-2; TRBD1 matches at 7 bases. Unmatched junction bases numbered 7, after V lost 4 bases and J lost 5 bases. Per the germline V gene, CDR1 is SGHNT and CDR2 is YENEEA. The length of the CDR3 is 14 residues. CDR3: CASSSPGQNYGYTF. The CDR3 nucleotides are TGTGCCAGCAGCTCACCGGGACAGAATTATGGCTACACCTTC.

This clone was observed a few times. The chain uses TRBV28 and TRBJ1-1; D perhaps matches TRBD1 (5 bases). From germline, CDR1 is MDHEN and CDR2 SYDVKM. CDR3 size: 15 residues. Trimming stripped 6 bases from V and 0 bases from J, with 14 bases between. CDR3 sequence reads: CASSRAGQLNTEAFF. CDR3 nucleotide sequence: TGTGCCAGCAGCAGGGCCGGACAATTGAACACTGAAGCTTTCTTT.

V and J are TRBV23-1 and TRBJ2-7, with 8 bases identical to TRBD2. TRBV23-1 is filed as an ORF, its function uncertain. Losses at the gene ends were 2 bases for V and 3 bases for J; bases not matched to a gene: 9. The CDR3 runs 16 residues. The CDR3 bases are TGCGCCAGCAGTCAACCCTCGACTAGCGTGAACTACGAGCAGTACTTC. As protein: CASSQPSTSVNYEQYF.

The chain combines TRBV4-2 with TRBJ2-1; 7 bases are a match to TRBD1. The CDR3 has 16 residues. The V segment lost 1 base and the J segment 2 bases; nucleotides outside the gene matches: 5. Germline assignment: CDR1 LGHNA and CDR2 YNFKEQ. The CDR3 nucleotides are TGTGCCAGCAGCCAAGGGCCGGGACAGACCTACAATGAGCAGTTCTTC. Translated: CASSQGPGQTYNEQFF.

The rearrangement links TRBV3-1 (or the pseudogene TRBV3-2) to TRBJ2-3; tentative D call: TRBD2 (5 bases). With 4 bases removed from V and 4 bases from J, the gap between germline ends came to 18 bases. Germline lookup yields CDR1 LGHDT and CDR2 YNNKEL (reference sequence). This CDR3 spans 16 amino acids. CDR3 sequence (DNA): TGTGCCAGCAGCCTCTCCGGCGGGCGGATATCAGATACGCAGTATTTT. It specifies CASSLSGGRISDTQYF.

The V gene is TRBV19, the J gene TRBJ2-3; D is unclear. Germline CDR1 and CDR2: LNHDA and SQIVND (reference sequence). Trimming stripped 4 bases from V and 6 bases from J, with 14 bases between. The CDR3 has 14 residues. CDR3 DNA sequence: TGTGCCAGTAGTAGCACCCGCGGTACCGATACGCAGTATTTT. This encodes CASSSTRGTDTQYF.

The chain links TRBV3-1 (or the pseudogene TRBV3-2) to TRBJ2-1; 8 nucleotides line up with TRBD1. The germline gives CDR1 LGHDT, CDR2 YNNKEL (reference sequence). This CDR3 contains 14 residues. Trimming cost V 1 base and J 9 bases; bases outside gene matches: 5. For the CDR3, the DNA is TGTGCCAGCAGCCAAGGAGCCAGGGGGCTTGAGCAGTTCTTC. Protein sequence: CASSQGARGLEQFF.

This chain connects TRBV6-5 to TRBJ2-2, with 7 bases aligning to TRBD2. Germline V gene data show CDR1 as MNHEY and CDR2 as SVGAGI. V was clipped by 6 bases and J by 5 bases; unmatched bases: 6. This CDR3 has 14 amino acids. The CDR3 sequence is CASSRGGSTGELFF. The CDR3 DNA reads TGTGCCAGCAGCCGCGGCGGGAGTACCGGGGAGCTGTTTTTT.

The CDR3, as DNA: TGTGCCAGCTCACCAAGGGCAGGGAATAGCAATCAGCCCCAGCATTTT. It encodes CASSPRAGNSNQPQHF. V usage is TRBV18 and J usage is TRBJ1-5; weak D call: TRBD1 (5 bases). This CDR3 spans 16 amino acids. The V and J ends lost 2 bases and 0 bases respectively, with 11 bases between them. The V gene's germline CDR1 is KGHSH and CDR2 LQKENI.

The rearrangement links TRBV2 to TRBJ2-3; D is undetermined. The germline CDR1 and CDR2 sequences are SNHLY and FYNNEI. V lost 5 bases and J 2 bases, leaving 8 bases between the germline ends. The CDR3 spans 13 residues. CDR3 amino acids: CASSTPYTDTQYF. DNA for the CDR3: TGTGCCAGCAGTACTCCCTACACAGATACGCAGTATTTT.

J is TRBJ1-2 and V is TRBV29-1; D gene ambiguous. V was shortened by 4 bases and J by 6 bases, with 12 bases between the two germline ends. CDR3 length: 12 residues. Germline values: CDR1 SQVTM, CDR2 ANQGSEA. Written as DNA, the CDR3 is TGCAGCGTTGTCAGCGGGCAGAATGGCTACACCTTC. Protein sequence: CSVVSGQNGYTF.

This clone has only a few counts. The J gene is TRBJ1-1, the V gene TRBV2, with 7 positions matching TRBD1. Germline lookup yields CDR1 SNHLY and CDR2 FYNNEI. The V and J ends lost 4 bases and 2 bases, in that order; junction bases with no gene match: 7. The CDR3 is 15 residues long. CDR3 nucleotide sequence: TGTGCCAGCAGTGTAGGGACAGTCCTAAACACTGAAGCTTTCTTT. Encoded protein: CASSVGTVLNTEAFF. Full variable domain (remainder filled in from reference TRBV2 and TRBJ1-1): EPEVTQTPSHQVTQMGQEVILRCVPISNHLYFYWYRQILGQKVEFLVSFYNNEISEKSEIFDDQFSVERPDGSNFTLKIRSTKLEDSAMYFCASSVGTVLNTEAFFGQGTRLTVV.

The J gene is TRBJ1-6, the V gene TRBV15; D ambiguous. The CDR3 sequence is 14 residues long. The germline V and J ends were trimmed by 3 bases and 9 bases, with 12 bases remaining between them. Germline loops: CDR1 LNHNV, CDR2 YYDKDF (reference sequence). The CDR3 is CATSSFQEGSPLHF. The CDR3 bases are TGTGCCACCAGCAGCTTCCAGGAAGGTTCACCCCTCCACTTT.

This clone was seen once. CDR3 bases: TGTGCCAGCAGCTCCATCAGGAGGTCCTACCGACTCTCTCCCAATGAGCAGTTCTTC. Translating it yields CASSSIRRSYRLSPNEQFF. The V and J genes are TRBV11-2 and TRBJ2-1, with a weak D call TRBD2 (5 bases). The CDR3 spans 19 residues. V was shortened by 4 bases and J by 6 bases, with 28 bases between the two germline ends. Germline V gives CDR1 SGHAT, CDR2 FQNNGV. The variable domain in full, with the rest retrieved from reference TRBV11-2 and TRBJ2-1, is EAGVAQSPRYKIIEKRQSVAFWCNPISGHATLYWYQQILGQGPKLLIQFQNNGVVDDSQLPKDRFSAERLKGVDSTLKIQPAKLEDSAVYLCASSSIRRSYRLSPNEQFFGPGTRLTVL.

The CDR3 protein is CASGTRWTDTQYF. The CDR3 region has the DNA TGTGCCAGCGGGACTAGATGGACAGATACGCAGTATTTT. The rearrangement uses TRBV7-8 and TRBJ2-3, with 8 bases aligning to TRBD2. CDR1 and CDR2 from the germline V gene are SGHVS and FQNEAQ. V trimming: 8 bases; J trimming: 3 bases; junction bases outside the gene matches: 4. There are 13 residues in the CDR3.

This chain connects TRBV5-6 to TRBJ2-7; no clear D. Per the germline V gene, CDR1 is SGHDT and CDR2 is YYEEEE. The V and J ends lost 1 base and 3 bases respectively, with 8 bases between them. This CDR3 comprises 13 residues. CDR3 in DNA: TGTGCCAGCAGCTTGAATCTTATCTACGAGCAGTACTTC. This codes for CASSLNLIYEQYF.

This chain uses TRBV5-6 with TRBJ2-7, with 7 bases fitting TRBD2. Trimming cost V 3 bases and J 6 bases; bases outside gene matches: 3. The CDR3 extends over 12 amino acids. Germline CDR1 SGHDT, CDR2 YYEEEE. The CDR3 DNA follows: TGTGCCAGCAGCTCGTCGGGGGGCGAGCAGTACTTC. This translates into CASSSSGGEQYF.

For the CDR3, the DNA is TGTGCCAGCAGCCGGAGCTCCTACGAGCAGTACTTC. Translating it yields CASSRSSYEQYF. The chain has TRBV7-9 and TRBJ2-7; no firm D call. Germline values: CDR1 SEHNR, CDR2 FQNEAQ (reference sequence). CDR3 length: 12 amino acids. V was clipped by 5 bases and J by 0 bases, with 5 bases between them.

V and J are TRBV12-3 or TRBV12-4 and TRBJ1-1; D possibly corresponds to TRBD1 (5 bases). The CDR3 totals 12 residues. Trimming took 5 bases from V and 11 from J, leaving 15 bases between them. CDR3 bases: TGTGCCAGCAGTCTTGTACAGGCTCCCGCTTTCTTT. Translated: CASSLVQAPAFF.

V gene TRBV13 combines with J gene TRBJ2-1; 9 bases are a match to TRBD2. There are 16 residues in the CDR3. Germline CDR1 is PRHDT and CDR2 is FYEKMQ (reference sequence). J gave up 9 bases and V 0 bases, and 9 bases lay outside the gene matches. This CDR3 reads CASSLGLREGRGEQFF. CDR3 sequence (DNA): TGTGCCAGCAGCTTAGGCCTGCGGGAGGGCCGAGGTGAGCAGTTCTTC. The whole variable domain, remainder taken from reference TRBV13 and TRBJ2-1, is AAGVIQSPRHLIKEKRETATLKCYPIPRHDTVYWYQQGPGQDPQFLISFYEKMQSDKGSIPDRFSAQQFSDYHSELNMSSLELGDSALYFCASSLGLREGRGEQFFGPGTRLTVL.

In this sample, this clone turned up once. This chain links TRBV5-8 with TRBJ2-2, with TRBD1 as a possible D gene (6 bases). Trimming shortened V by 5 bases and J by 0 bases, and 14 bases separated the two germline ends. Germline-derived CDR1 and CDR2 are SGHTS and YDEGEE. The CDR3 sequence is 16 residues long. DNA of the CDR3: TGTGCCAGCAGTTTAAGCAGGGGCCCGAACACCGGGGAGCTGTTTTTT. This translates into CASSLSRGPNTGELFF.

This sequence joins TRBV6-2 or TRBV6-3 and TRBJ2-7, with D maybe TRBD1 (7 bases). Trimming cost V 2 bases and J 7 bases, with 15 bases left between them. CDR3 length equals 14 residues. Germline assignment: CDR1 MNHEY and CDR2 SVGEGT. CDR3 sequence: CASSYRGTVGEQYF. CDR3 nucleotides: TGTGCCAGCAGTTACCGCGGGACAGTCGGAGAGCAGTACTTC.